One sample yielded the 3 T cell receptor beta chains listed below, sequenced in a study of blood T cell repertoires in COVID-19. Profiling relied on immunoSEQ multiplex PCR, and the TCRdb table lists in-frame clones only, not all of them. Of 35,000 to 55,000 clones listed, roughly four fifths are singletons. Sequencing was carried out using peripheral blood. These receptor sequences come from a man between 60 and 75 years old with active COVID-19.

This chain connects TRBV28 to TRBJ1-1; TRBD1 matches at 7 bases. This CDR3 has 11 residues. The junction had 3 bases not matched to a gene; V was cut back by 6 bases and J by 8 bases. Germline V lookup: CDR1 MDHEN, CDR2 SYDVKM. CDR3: CASRKQGEAFF. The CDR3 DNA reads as TGTGCCAGCAGAAAACAGGGGGAAGCTTTCTTT.

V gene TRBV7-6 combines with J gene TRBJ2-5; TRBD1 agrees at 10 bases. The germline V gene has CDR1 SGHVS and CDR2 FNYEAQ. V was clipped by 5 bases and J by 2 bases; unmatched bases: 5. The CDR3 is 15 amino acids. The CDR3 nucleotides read TGTGCCAGCAGCCGACAGGGGGCTGGACAAGAGACCCAGTACTTC. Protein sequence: CASSRQGAGQETQYF.

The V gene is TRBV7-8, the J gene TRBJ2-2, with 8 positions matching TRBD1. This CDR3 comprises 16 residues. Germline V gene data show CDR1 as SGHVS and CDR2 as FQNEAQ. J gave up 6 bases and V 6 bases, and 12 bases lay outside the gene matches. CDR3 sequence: CASRRTGTPQSGELFF. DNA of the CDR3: TGTGCCAGCAGGAGGACAGGGACTCCACAGTCCGGGGAGCTGTTTTTT.